This T cell receptor (beta chain) is from a study of immune evolution from preneoplasia to lung adenocarcinoma (dated by TCRdb to the early 2020s). Regarding the study in general: HLA loss of heterozygosity was observed in approximately 7%, 15% and 30% of AIS, MIA and ADC lesions, respectively, and was not observed in any AAH lesions. Class I HLA alleles were inferred from exome data with POLYSOLVER, and allele-specific HLA loss was detected with LOHHLA. Whole exome sequencing and methylation data from the same cohort of nodules were integrated with the immune data. Resected precursor lesions (AAH, AIS, MIA) and invasive adenocarcinomas were compared with paired morphologically normal lung tissue. The overall cohort was made up of more than 40 patients with pulmonary nodules who had surgical resection. TCR sequencing data were obtained from approximately 50 patients. It was reported in the study that approximately 99 samples were used for TCR sequencing. Sample size was determined by specimen availability and not by a prior power calculation. Immune contexture across lung adenocarcinoma precursors and invasive adenocarcinoma was profiled using immune gene expression, TCR sequencing and multiplex immunofluorescence. Study-wide conclusions, independent of this receptor: T cell clonality was highest in KRAS-mutant nodules compared with EGFR-mutant or double wild-type lesions. Because all patients came from Japan and China, whether the findings apply to Western populations was uncertain. Normal lung had the highest top T cell clone frequencies, which appeared to decline progressively from AAH through AIS, MIA and invasive adenocarcinoma. The findings were based on association rather than direct causation, and larger cohorts with long-term follow-up and longitudinal biopsies were deemed needed. Normal lung showed the highest clonality, whereas later-stage lesions appeared to have higher T cell density and diversity but lower clonality.

The patients had resection in Japan or China between 2014 and 2017. Histologic diagnosis of each case was confirmed independently by two lung cancer pathologists on H&E slides. Premalignant or tumor cells were enriched for nucleic acid extraction by macro-dissection performed after pathologic assessment. The AllPrep DNA/RNA FFPE Kit was used to isolate DNA from FFPE tissue. As for this clone: Its cognate antigen has yet to be identified. No much larger clonotype is one base removed from it; base qualities were not supplied.

TCR beta CDR3 regions were sequenced from DNA using the immunoSEQ hsTCRbeta Kit. The paper's data handling went like this. TCR sequencing data were analysed with the ImmunoSEQ Analyzer. T cell clonality was defined as 1 minus Pielou's evenness, as computed on productive rearrangements. The inverse Simpson index, applied to productive templates, was used to measure T cell diversity. T cell density was TCR beta template counts normalized to usable DNA, estimated by amplifying and sequencing housekeeping genes. TCR metrics were compared across histologic stages using two-sided Kruskal-Wallis tests. TCRdb took over this immuneACCESS table, retaining in-frame rearrangements with V and J assigned. Such tables are incomplete; in checked studies, under half of the missing clones stem from an unresolved V gene, and the remainder is unexplained. That table gives V, J and clone size, and the DNA gave D and trimming. Within this sample are approximately 7,000 clones, with around three quarters of them counted one time only. The leading ten clones occupy 2.7% of the sample.

The clonotype was recovered from a person in their 40s with lung adenocarcinoma. The material sequenced was FFPE invasive lung adenocarcinoma tissue. In the paper's terms, the cell subset or site label means: frankly invasive lung adenocarcinoma (ADC).

The CDR3: CASSLVPGPRTDTQYF. The sequence in DNA is TGTGCCAGCAGCTTGGTACCAGGGCCCCGTACAGATACGCAGTATTTT. The sequence joins TRBV5-5 to TRBJ2-3; the D gene is possibly TRBD1, with 5 bases matching. Reading from cysteine to phenylalanine, the CDR3 counts 16 amino acids. CDR3 DNA is the only sequence kept; it has 48 bases, read in frame from the first base. The V and J ends are trimmed by 0 bases and 3 bases, leaving 14 bases between them. CDR1 and CDR2 are read off the germline V gene (reference sequence) as SGHKS and YYEKEE.